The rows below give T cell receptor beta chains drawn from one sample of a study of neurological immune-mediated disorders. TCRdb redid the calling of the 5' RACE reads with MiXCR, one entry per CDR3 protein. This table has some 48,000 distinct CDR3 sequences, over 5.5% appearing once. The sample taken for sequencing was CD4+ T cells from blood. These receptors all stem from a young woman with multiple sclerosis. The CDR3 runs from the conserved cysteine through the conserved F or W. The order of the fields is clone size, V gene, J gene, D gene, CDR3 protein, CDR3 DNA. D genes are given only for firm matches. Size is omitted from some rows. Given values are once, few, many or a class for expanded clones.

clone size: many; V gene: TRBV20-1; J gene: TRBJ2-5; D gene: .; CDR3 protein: CSALRGGAQETQYF; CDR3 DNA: TGCAGTGCTCTTCGGGGCGGGGCACAAGAGACCCAGTACTTC
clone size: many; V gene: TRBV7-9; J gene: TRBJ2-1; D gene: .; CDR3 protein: CASSPYRGLSYNEQFF; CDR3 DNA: TGTGCCAGCAGCCCTTACAGGGGACTATCCTACAATGAGCAGTTCTTC
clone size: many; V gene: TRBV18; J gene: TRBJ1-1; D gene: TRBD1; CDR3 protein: CASSPSQGRNTEAFF; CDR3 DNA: TGTGCCAGCTCACCATCACAGGGGCGGAACACTGAAGCTTTCTTT
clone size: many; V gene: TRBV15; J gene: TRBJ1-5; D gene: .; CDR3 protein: CATSRDYENQPQHF; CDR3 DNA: TGTGCCACCAGCAGAGATTATGAGAATCAGCCCCAGCATTTT
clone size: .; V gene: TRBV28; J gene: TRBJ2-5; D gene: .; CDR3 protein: CASSLVDFETQYF; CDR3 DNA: TGTGCCAGCAGTTTGGTAGACTTCGAGACCCAGTACTTC
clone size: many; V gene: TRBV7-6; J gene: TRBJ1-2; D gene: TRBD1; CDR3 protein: CASSLLAGGTSYGYTF; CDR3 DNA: TGTGCCAGCAGCTTACTGGCAGGGGGGACGAGCTATGGCTACACCTTC
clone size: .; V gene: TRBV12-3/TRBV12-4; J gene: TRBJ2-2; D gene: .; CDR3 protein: CASSGDRTVGRELFF; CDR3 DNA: TGTGCCAGCAGTGGAGACAGGACGGTCGGGCGGGAGCTGTTTTTT
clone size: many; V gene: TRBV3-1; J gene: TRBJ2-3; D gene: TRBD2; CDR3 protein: CASSHSGRADTQYF; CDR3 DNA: TGTGCCAGCAGTCATAGCGGGAGAGCAGATACGCAGTATTTT
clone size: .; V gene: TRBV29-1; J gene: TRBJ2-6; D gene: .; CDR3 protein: CSIQGFSGVNVPTF; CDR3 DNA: TGCAGCATCCAAGGGTTCTCTGGGGTCAACGTCCCGACTTTC
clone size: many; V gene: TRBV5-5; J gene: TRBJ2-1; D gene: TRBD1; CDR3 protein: CASSLGQGNEQFF; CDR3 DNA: TGTGCCAGCAGCTTAGGACAGGGGAATGAGCAGTTCTTC
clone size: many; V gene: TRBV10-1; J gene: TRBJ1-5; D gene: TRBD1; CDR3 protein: CASSESGTGLVSSNQPQHF; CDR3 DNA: TGCGCCAGCAGTGAGTCTGGGACAGGGTTGGTTTCTAGCAATCAGCCCCAGCATTTT
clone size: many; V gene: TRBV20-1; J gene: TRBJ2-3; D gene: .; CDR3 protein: CSARALSPNTQYF; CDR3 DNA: TGCAGTGCTAGAGCTCTCAGTCCAAATACGCAGTATTTT
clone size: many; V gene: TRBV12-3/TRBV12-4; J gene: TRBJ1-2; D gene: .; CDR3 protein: CASSFTPQGNYGYTF; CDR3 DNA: TGTGCCAGCAGTTTTACCCCCCAGGGAAACTATGGCTACACCTTC
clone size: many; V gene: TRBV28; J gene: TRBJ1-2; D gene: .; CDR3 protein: CASSFSGDYTF; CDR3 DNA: TGTGCCAGCAGTTTTTCGGGGGACTACACCTTC
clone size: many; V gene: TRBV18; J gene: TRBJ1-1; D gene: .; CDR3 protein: CASSSDTNTEAFF; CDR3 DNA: TGTGCCAGCTCATCGGACACGAACACTGAAGCTTTCTTT
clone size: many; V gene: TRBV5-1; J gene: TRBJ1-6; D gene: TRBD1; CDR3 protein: CASSFAGQVFSPLHF; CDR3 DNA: TGCGCCAGCAGCTTCGCGGGACAGGTTTTTTCACCCCTCCACTTT
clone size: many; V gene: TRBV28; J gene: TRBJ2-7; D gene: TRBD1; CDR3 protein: CASSPGQGRGIGHEQYF; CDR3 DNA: TGTGCCAGCAGCCCAGGACAGGGTCGCGGAATTGGGCACGAGCAGTACTTC
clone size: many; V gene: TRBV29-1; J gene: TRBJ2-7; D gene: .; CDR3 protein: CSVSRGEGGLPIYEQYF; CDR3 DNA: TGCAGCGTCAGTCGCGGGGAGGGGGGGCTCCCGATCTACGAGCAGTACTTC
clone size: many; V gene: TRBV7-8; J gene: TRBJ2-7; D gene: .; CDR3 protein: CASSLDAISYEQYF; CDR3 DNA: TGTGCCAGCAGCTTAGACGCCATCTCCTACGAGCAGTACTTC
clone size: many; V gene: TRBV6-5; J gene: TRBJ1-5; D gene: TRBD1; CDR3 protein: CASSRLPGQGSNQPQHF; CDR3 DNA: TGTGCCAGCAGCCGACTCCCGGGACAGGGCAGCAATCAGCCCCAGCATTTT
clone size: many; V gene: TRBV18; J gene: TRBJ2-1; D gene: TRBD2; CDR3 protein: CASSPPGASGSHEQFF; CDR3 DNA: TGTGCCAGCTCACCCCCTGGGGCTAGCGGGAGCCATGAGCAGTTCTTC
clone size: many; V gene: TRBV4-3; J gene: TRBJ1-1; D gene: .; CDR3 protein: CASSQVRRENAFF; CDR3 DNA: TGCGCCAGCAGCCAAGTTAGAAGGGAAAACGCTTTCTTT
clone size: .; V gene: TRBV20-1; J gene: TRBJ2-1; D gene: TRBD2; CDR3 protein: CSARGLAGAEQFF; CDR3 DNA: TGCAGTGCTAGAGGGTTAGCGGGAGCTGAGCAGTTCTTC
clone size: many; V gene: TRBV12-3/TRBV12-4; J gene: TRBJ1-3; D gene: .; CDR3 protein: CASSPRLAGSGNTIYF; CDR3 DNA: TGTGCCAGCAGTCCGCGCTTGGCGGGCTCTGGAAACACCATATATTTT
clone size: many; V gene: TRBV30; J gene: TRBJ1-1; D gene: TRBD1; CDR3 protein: CAWSGDRVTEAFF; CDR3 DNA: TGTGCCTGGAGTGGGGACAGGGTCACTGAAGCTTTCTTT
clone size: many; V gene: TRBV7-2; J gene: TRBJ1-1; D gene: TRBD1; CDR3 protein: CASSFRQGGMNTEAFF; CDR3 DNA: TGTGCCAGCAGCTTTCGACAGGGGGGGATGAACACTGAAGCTTTCTTT
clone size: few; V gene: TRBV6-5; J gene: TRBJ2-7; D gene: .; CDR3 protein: CASSRAYEQYF; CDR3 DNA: TGTGCCAGCAGTCGGGCCTACGAGCAGTACTTC
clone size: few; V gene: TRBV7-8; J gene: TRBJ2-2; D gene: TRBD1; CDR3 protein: CASSLPGQASGELFF; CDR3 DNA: TGTGCCAGCAGCTTACCCGGACAGGCATCCGGGGAGCTGTTTTTT
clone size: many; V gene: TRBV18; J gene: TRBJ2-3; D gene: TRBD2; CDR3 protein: CASSQAGGDADTQYF; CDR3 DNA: TGTGCCAGCTCGCAAGCGGGAGGTGACGCAGATACGCAGTATTTT
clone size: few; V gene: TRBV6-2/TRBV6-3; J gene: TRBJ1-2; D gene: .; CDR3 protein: CASSYSDIYGYTF; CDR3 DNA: TGTGCCAGCAGTTACTCGGACATCTATGGCTACACCTTC
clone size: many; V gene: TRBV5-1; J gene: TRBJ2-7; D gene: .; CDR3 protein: CASSLGGYEQYF; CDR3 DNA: TGCGCCAGCAGCTTGGGAGGTTACGAGCAGTACTTC
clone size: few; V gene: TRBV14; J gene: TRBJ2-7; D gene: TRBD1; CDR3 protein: CASSRDRGYEQYF; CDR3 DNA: TGTGCCAGCAGTCGGGACAGGGGCTACGAGCAGTACTTC
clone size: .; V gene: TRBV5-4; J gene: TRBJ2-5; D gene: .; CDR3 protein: CASSLDQAFTAETQYF; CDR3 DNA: TGTGCCAGCAGCTTGGACCAAGCTTTTACTGCCGAGACCCAGTACTTC
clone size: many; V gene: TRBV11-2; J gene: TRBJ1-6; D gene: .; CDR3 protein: CASSLRDKFSSPLHF; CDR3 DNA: TGTGCCAGCAGCCTTAGAGATAAGTTTTCTTCACCCCTCCACTTT
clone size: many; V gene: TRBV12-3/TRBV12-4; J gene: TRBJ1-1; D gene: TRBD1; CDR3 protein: CASNVQGANTEAFF; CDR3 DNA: TGTGCCAGCAATGTCCAGGGGGCGAACACTGAAGCTTTCTTT
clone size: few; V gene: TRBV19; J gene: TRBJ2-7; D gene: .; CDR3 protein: CASKSGSNSYEQYF; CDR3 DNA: TGTGCCAGTAAGTCGGGCAGCAACTCCTACGAGCAGTACTTC
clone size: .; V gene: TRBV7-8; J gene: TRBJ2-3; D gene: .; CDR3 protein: CASSGTGLTSVTDTQYF; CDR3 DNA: TGTGCCAGCAGCGGGACGGGACTTACATCTGTCACAGATACGCAGTATTTT
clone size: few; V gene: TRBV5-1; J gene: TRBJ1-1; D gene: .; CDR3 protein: CASSLSPNTEAFF; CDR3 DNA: TGCGCCAGCAGCCTAAGTCCGAACACTGAAGCTTTCTTT
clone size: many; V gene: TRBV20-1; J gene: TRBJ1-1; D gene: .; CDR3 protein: CSGRDGGTEAFF; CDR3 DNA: TGCAGTGGACGAGACGGCGGCACTGAAGCTTTCTTT
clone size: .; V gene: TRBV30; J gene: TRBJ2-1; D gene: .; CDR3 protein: CAWSVHSYNEQFF; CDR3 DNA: TGTGCCTGGAGTGTACACAGCTACAATGAGCAGTTCTTC
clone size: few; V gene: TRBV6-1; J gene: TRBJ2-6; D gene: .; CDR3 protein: CASSEVSAGANVLTF; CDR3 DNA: TGTGCCAGCAGTGAAGTATCGGCCGGGGCCAACGTCCTGACTTTC
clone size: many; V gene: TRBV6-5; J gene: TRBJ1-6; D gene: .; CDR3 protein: CASTKTGTPPLHF; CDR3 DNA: TGTGCCAGCACGAAGACCGGGACTCCACCCCTCCACTTT
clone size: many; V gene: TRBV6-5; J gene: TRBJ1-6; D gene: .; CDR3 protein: CASSSGRVGNSPLHF; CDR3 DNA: TGTGCCAGCAGTTCAGGCAGGGTGGGAAATTCACCCCTCCACTTT
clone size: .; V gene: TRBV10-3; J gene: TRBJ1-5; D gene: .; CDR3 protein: CAISRDYSNQPQHF; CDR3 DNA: TGTGCCATCAGCAGGGATTATAGCAATCAGCCCCAGCATTTT
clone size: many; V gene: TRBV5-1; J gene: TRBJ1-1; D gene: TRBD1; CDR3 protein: CASSLGGTANTEAFF; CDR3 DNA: TGCGCCAGCAGCTTGGGAGGGACAGCAAATACTGAAGCTTTCTTT
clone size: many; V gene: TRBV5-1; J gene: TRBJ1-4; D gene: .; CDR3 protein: CASSLTATNEKLFF; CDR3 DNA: TGCGCCAGCAGCTTAACAGCAACTAATGAAAAACTGTTTTTT
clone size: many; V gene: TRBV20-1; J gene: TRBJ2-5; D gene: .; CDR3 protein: CSASRGRGRYQETQYF; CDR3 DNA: TGCAGTGCTAGCCGGGGCAGGGGCCGGTACCAAGAGACCCAGTACTTC
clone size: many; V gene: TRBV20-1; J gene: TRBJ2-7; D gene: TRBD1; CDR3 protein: CSARGDRDHEQYF; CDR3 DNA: TGCAGTGCTAGGGGCGACAGGGACCACGAGCAGTACTTC
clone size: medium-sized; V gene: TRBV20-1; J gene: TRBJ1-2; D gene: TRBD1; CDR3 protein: CSARRTGTSSETF; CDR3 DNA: TGCAGTGCTAGAAGGACAGGCACCTCATCCGAAACCTTC
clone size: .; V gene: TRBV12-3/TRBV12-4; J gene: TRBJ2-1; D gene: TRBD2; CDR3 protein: CASRGLDSYNEQFF; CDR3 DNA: TGTGCCAGCAGGGGACTAGATTCCTACAATGAGCAGTTCTTC
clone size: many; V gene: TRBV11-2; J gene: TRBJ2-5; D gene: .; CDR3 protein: CASSLAGRQTQYF; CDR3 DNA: TGTGCCAGCAGCTTAGCCGGCCGACAGACCCAGTACTTC
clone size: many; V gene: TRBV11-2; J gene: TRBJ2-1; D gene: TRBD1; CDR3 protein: CASRKEGTAYNNEQFF; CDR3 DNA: TGTGCCAGCAGAAAGGAAGGGACAGCCTATAACAATGAGCAGTTCTTC